The present TCR beta chain was sequenced within a study of shared clonotypes between healthy human individuals. About the study: Per donor, CD8 memory used one plate, CD8 naive used two, CD4 memory used three and CD4 naive used three.

Profiling relied on immunoSEQ multiplex PCR, and the TCRdb table lists in-frame clones only, not all of them. The table lists roughly 1 million clones, more than 60% of them singletons. V shed 6 bases, J shed 4 bases, and the junction held 2 bases outside the gene matches. The CDR3 is 12 amino acids. Per the germline V gene, CDR1 is SQVTM and CDR2 is ANQGSEA. Broader study findings: Of the naive CD4 clonotypes, roughly 5.5% were shared across a few donors.

This clone was detected only once. No antigen is known for it. The sequenced sample consisted of memory CD4+ T cells sorted from blood. Subset defined: CD45RA-negative fraction. The source is a man younger than 35 in good health. This chain uses TRBV29-1 with TRBJ1-5; 8 bases align to TRBD1. CDR3 protein: CSVRQGNQPQHF. CDR3 nucleotide sequence: TGCAGCGTCCGACAGGGGAATCAGCCCCAGCATTTT.